These 24 T cell receptor beta chains came from one sample sequenced in a study of human thymus T cells. Libraries were prepared by immunoSEQ multiplex PCR; TCRdb keeps only in-frame clonotypes and omits some of them. Of about 130,000 clones detected, more than 90% appear once; the ten largest clones hold approximately 0.022%. Resected material from corrective heart surgery provided the thymus tissue analysed. Material: thymus tissue. These receptors all stem from a boy less than two years old with a congenital heart defect but otherwise immunologically healthy.

V is TRBV6-1 and J is TRBJ2-7; 8 bases map to TRBD2. CDR3 length: 15 amino acids. J gave up 3 bases and V 9 bases, and 13 bases lay outside the gene matches. Per germline, CDR1 MNHNS and CDR2 SASEGT. The CDR3 loop is CASTREGPGNYEQYF. CDR3 DNA: TGTGCCAGTACCCGGGAGGGGCCAGGGAACTACGAGCAGTACTTC.

This clone was seen a single time. This chain links TRBV7-2 with TRBJ2-5; no clear D gene. The CDR3 is made up of 17 amino acids. V lost 4 bases to trimming and J lost 2 bases, with 20 bases between them. The germline V gene encodes CDR1 SGHTA and CDR2 FQGNSA. For the CDR3, the DNA is TGTGCCAGCAGCTCCAGTGCCCCTAGTTTTGAGCAAGAGACCCAGTACTTC. It translates to CASSSSAPSFEQETQYF.

This sequence joins TRBV28 and TRBJ1-1; D is perhaps TRBD1 (5 bases). Trimming shortened V by 9 bases and J by 2 bases, and 13 bases separated the two germline ends. The CDR3 extends over 13 amino acids. Germline V lookup: CDR1 MDHEN, CDR2 SYDVKM. The CDR3 spells CASGGVLNTEAFF. DNA for the CDR3: TGTGCCAGTGGAGGGGTCCTTAACACTGAAGCTTTCTTT. The full variable domain, rest sourced from reference TRBV28 and TRBJ1-1, is DVKVTQSSRYLVKRTGEKVFLECVQDMDHENMFWYRQDPGLGLRLIYFSYDVKMKEKGDIPEGYSVSREKKERFSLILESASTNQTSMYLCASGGVLNTEAFFGQGTRLTVV.

This chain links TRBV27 with TRBJ2-7; D is unclear. The CDR3 consists of 15 residues. Per the germline V gene, CDR1 is MNHEY and CDR2 is SMNVEV (reference sequence). V shed 8 bases and J shed 4 bases, with 21 bases lying between them. CDR3 in amino acids: CASGILDQDSYEQYF. DNA of the CDR3: TGTGCCAGCGGAATCTTGGATCAGGATTCATACGAGCAGTACTTC.

This clone was observed once. The gene calls are TRBV6-1 and TRBJ1-1; D gene unclear. The V end lost 2 bases, the J end lost 3 bases, and 16 bases lay between the germline ends. This CDR3 has 16 residues. In germline, CDR1 is MNHNS, CDR2 SASEGT. This CDR3 reads CASSELITTRYTEAFF. Written as DNA, the CDR3 is TGTGCCAGCAGTGAATTGATAACAACCCGGTACACTGAAGCTTTCTTT.

The gene calls are TRBV5-6 and TRBJ2-5, with TRBD1 as a possible D gene (5 bases). The CDR3 is 11 residues long. Germline V gene lookup returns CDR1 SGHDT and CDR2 YYEEEE. V was clipped by 1 base and J by 9 bases, with 7 bases between them. In DNA, the CDR3 is TGTGCCAGCAGCTTGAGGGGTCCCCAGTACTTC. Translating gives CASSLRGPQYF. The full variable domain, its missing parts supplied by reference TRBV5-6 and TRBJ2-5, is DAGVTQSPTHLIKTRGQQVTLRCSPKSGHDTVSWYQQALGQGPQFIFQYYEEEERQRGNFPDRFSGHQFPNYSSELNVNALLLGDSALYLCASSLRGPQYFGPGTRLLVL.

CDR3 in amino acids: CSPRDRGRRWYGYTF. CDR3 coding DNA: TGCAGCCCAAGGGACAGGGGGCGCCGATGGTATGGCTACACCTTC. The chain uses TRBV29-1 and TRBJ1-2; TRBD1 matches 12 bases. J lost 5 bases, V lost 8 bases, and 12 bases had no gene match. The CDR3 has 15 residues. Germline V gene sequence: CDR1 SQVTM, CDR2 ANQGSEA.

The chain couples TRBV6-5 to TRBJ2-1, with 9 nucleotides matching TRBD2. Germline V gives CDR1 MNHEY, CDR2 SVGAGI. V trimming: 8 bases; J trimming: 7 bases; junction bases outside the gene matches: 12. This CDR3 is built from 15 residues. The CDR3: CASGTSGPTRNEQFF. The CDR3 nucleotides read TGTGCCAGCGGAACTAGCGGGCCTACGAGAAATGAGCAGTTCTTC.

The rearrangement uses TRBV12-5 and TRBJ1-2; D is undetermined. This CDR3 region has 17 residues. V lost 2 bases, J lost 5 bases, and 21 bases lay in between. Germline lookup yields CDR1 LGHNT and CDR2 FRNRAP. The CDR3 DNA sequence: TGTGCTAGTGGTTTGTATCCCCCCTCCGGCTACCGATATGGCTACACCTTC. Translated, it gives CASGLYPPSGYRYGYTF.

This clone was counted once. The V gene is TRBV28, the J gene TRBJ2-7; D not certain. V lost 5 bases and J lost 1, with 18 bases in between. From germline, CDR1 is MDHEN and CDR2 SYDVKM. The CDR3 contains 16 residues. CDR3: CASSSPVGIGSYEQYF. CDR3 nucleotide sequence: TGTGCCAGCAGTAGCCCGGTGGGGATTGGGTCCTACGAGCAGTACTTC.

The genes are TRBV12-2 and TRBJ2-3; the table assigns TRBD2, which was not confirmed against the DNA. TRBV12-2 is assigned pseudogene status. This CDR3 region has 15 residues. CDR3 sequence reads: CASRLLAGVGDTQYF. The DNA of the CDR3 is TGTGCAAGTCGCTTGCTAGCGGGGGTAGGAGATACGCAGTATTTT.

This rearrangement joins TRBV6-5 to TRBJ2-1, with 7 bases that match TRBD2. Germline trimming cut 4 bases from V and 9 bases from J; bases unmatched to any gene: 9. The germline V gene has CDR1 MNHEY and CDR2 SVGAGI. CDR3 length equals 14 residues. In DNA, the CDR3 is TGTGCCAGCAGTTCTTTTCGAGGGGAGGGTGAGCAGTTCTTC. Its translation: CASSSFRGEGEQFF.

V is TRBV11-3 and J is TRBJ2-1, with 8 bases lining up with TRBD2. In germline, CDR1 is SGHNT, CDR2 YENEEA. The CDR3 has 17 amino acids. The V and J ends lost 2 bases and 6 bases, in that order; junction bases with no gene match: 12. CDR3 residues: CASSLSPNGGAGNEQFF. The CDR3, as DNA: TGTGCCAGCAGCTTATCGCCCAACGGGGGGGCCGGCAATGAGCAGTTCTTC.

J is TRBJ2-1 and V is TRBV5-1, with D perhaps matching TRBD1 or TRBD2 (6 bases each). Germline CDR1 and CDR2: SGHRS and YFSETQ. This CDR3 has 16 residues. The germline V and J ends were trimmed by 1 base and 8 bases, with 19 bases remaining between them. CDR3 in amino acids: CASSLRGRGDRDEQFF. The CDR3 DNA reads as TGCGCCAGCAGCTTGCGGGGAAGGGGGGACCGCGATGAGCAGTTCTTC. Combining the CDR3 with reference TRBV5-1 and TRBJ2-1 gives the whole variable domain KAGVTQTPRYLIKTRGQQVTLSCSPISGHRSVSWYQQTPGQGLQFLFEYFSETQRNKGNFPGRFSGRQFSNSRSEMNVSTLELGDSALYLCASSLRGRGDRDEQFFGPGTRLTVL.

The chain has TRBV4-3 and TRBJ2-3, with 12 bases matching TRBD2. J lost 4 bases, V lost 0 bases, and 2 bases had no gene match. This CDR3 region has 16 residues. The germline gives CDR1 LGHNA, CDR2 YSLEER. In DNA, the CDR3 is TGCGCCAGCAGCCAAGAGACTAGCGGGGGAGCAGATACGCAGTATTTT. The encoded protein is CASSQETSGGADTQYF.

This sequence joins TRBV4-1 and TRBJ2-7; D is undetermined. The CDR3 totals 13 residues. Germline assignment: CDR1 MGHRA and CDR2 YSYEKL. Trimming took off 1 base at V and 2 bases at J, with 6 bases between the two ends. CDR3 region: CASSQGQPYEQYF. The CDR3 DNA sequence: TGCGCCAGCAGCCAAGGGCAGCCCTACGAGCAGTACTTC.

V gene TRBV20-1 combines with J gene TRBJ2-1; the D is unclear. The CDR3 has 9 amino acids. The V and J ends lost 7 bases and 6 bases respectively, with 4 bases between them. The germline gives CDR1 DFQATT, CDR2 SNEGSKA (reference sequence). The CDR3 DNA sequence: TGCAGTGGTAGCAATGAGCAGTTCTTC. Translation: CSGSNEQFF.

This chain connects TRBV5-6 to TRBJ2-1; possibly TRBD1 or TRBD2 for D (5 bases each). Trimming removed 2 bases at V and 12 bases at J, with 18 bases between. CDR3 size: 14 residues. Germline V gene sequence: CDR1 SGHDT, CDR2 YYEEEE. The CDR3 DNA sequence: TGTGCCAGCAGCTTCTTTAGTTCTTCCGGGACGCAGTTCTTC. Translated, it gives CASSFFSSSGTQFF.

The chain joins TRBV7-8 to TRBJ2-7, with D maybe TRBD2 (5 bases). V lost 3 bases and J lost 0, with 12 bases in between. This CDR3 has 15 residues. CDR1 and CDR2 (germline): SGHVS, FQNEAQ. The CDR3 reads CASSFGPDYSYEQYF. The CDR3 DNA reads TGTGCCAGCAGCTTCGGCCCAGACTACTCCTACGAGCAGTACTTC. Variable domain in full (rest from reference TRBV7-8 and TRBJ2-7): GAGVSQSPRYKVAKRGQDVALRCDPISGHVSLFWYQQALGQGPEFLTYFQNEAQLDKSGLPSDRFFAERPEGSVSTLKIQRTQQEDSAVYLCASSFGPDYSYEQYFGPGTRLTVT.

The chain has TRBV2 and TRBJ1-1; TRBD1 aligns across 8 bases. V trimming: 11 bases; J trimming: 1 base; junction bases outside the gene matches: 6. This CDR3 contains 13 residues. CDR1 and CDR2 (germline): SNHLY, FYNNEI. As DNA, the CDR3 is TGTGCCCCCCAGACAGGGGAGAACACTGAAGCTTTCTTT. It encodes CAPQTGENTEAFF.

This chain uses TRBV9 with TRBJ1-4; TRBD1 matches 8 bases. Germline CDR1 reads SGDLS; CDR2 reads YYNGEE. Unmatched junction bases numbered 15, after V lost 0 bases and J lost 8 bases. The CDR3 is 18 amino acids. The CDR3 DNA reads as TGTGCCAGCAGCGTAGGCCAGGGCAGGGGGCCACCTCAGGAAAAACTGTTTTTT. It translates to CASSVGQGRGPPQEKLFF. Drawing the rest from reference TRBV9 and TRBJ1-4, the complete variable domain is DSGVTQTPKHLITATGQRVTLRCSPRSGDLSVYWYQQSLDQGLQFLIQYYNGEERAKGNILERFSAQQFPDLHSELNLSSLELGDSALYFCASSVGQGRGPPQEKLFFGSGTQLSVL.

The chain employs TRBV27 and TRBJ2-6; TRBD2 agrees at 8 bases. Germline-derived CDR1 and CDR2 are MNHEY and SMNVEV (reference sequence). After removal of 8 bases from V and 4 bases from J, the junction contained 7 bases not matched to a gene. The CDR3 contains 15 residues. The CDR3 here is CASGAGGRGANVLTF. DNA for the CDR3: TGTGCCAGCGGGGCGGGAGGAAGGGGGGCCAACGTCCTGACTTTC.

The rearrangement links TRBV7-2 to TRBJ1-6; 9 bases line up with TRBD1. The CDR3 runs 17 residues. Trimming took 5 bases from V and 3 from J; bases not matched to a gene: 8. Germline V gives CDR1 SGHTA, CDR2 FQGNSA. The CDR3 nucleotides read TGTGCCAGCAGCAGAGACAGGGGGACATTCTATAATTCACCCCTCCACTTT. Protein product: CASSRDRGTFYNSPLHF.

The rearrangement uses TRBV5-8 and TRBJ1-1; maybe TRBD1 (5 bases). This CDR3 spans 13 amino acids. CDR1 is SGHTS and CDR2 is YDEGEE in the germline V gene. Trimming took 1 base from V and 11 from J, leaving 15 bases between them. CDR3 amino acids: CASSLFGARGAFF. In DNA form, the CDR3 reads TGTGCCAGCAGCTTGTTCGGGGCTCGGGGGGCTTTCTTT.